This entry features one T cell receptor beta chain sequence. Its cognate antigen has yet to be identified. At one boundary the junction diverges from the germline segment, which might be a read error. CDR1 and CDR2, per the germline V gene, are SQVTM and ANQGSEA. The CDR3 goes from the cysteine to the phenylalanine over 11 residues. Just CDR3 DNA is preserved here, 33 bases in frame from base 1. Participants in the prospective study were enrolled through a virtual design, were aged roughly 18 to 90 years, and lived in roughly 24 United States geographic areas. In the prospective study, cohorts were assigned on the basis of participant-reported clinical history obtained from a screening survey and a study questionnaire. For ImmuneRACE Cohort 3, a participant was defined as recovered based on two consecutive negative NP/OP PCR tests, clearance by a healthcare professional, or resolution of symptoms. Each participant in the prospective study had whole blood, serum and a nasopharyngeal or oropharyngeal swab collected by mobile phlebotomists. Participants in the prospective study had the option to provide additional blood draws and questionnaires over a roughly two-month period. Prospective study blood samples were shipped either frozen or at room temperature before DNA extraction.

This entry belongs to a study of blood T cell repertoires in COVID-19 (dated by TCRdb to the early 2020s). Regarding the research as a whole: Collaborator samples came from the United States, Italy and Spain and covered acute and convalescent phases of COVID-19. The prospective study material was composed of cDNA or gDNA derived from T cells, B-cell-depleted T cells, or PBMCs. Deeply sampled blood TCRbeta repertoires from subjects exposed to, actively infected with, or recovered from COVID-19 were included in the dataset. The repertoires were made available in a free public database intended to serve as a resource for research on the immune response to SARS-CoV-2. Samples came from the ongoing ImmuneRACE study (first 160 participants) plus 1,254 subjects from 6 global collaborators. A de-identified subject ID, COVID-19 status, age in years and sex were almost always included in the sample metadata. Where available, HLA class I and class II types were obtained from metadata supplied by the sample provider rather than from assay-based typing.

TCRbeta CDR3 regions were amplified from genomic DNA using the immunoSEQ Assay, a bias-controlled multiplex PCR. The original pipeline was this. Within the assay, amplification of reference gene primers was used to estimate how many nucleated cells each sample contained. Sequence reads were collapsed and filtered to measure the absolute abundance of every unique TCRbeta CDR3 rearrangement. Productive Simpson clonality was computed per sample as the square root of Simpson's diversity index over productive rearrangements. What TCRdb holds here is the immuneACCESS table cut down to in-frame rearrangements. Part of the clones is not present; checked against another copy, under half of the missing clones reflect an unresolved V gene, and the others are unexplained. Clone size and V and J calls were adopted from that table, with D and trimming inferred from the DNA. For this sample the table gives 150,000 or so clones, of which about 79% were detected only once. The ten largest clones add up to 9.2% of the sample.

Overall study outcomes, separate from this receptor: Clinical and demographic metadata were provided uncurated, with the amount varying by source and participant.

The rearrangement joined TRBV29-1 to TRBJ1-3; the D gene remains uncertain. Sequencing used PBMCs or T cells enriched from blood (not recorded which). This clonotype originated in a man over 45 who had recovered from COVID-19. This receptor has the CDR3 CSVEDNEQLSF. The DNA is TGCAGCGTTGAAGATAACGAACAGTTATCCTTT.